This T cell receptor (beta chain) was sequenced in a study of cytomegalovirus exposure and HLA in healthy donors. Study-wide context: From donors who were HLA-typed, an early data release held approximately 80 million unique TCRs.

Donors consisted of healthy bone marrow donors. The PCR employed 60 Vbeta primers together with 13 Jbeta primers. Some clones are missing from TCRdb's copy, which holds only in-frame ones; the method was immunoSEQ multiplex PCR. The data contain approximately 140,000 clones, 70% to 85% of them singletons. General study points: Among CMV-associated TCR beta chains, most appeared HLA-restricted in a later analysis.

Germline V lookup: CDR1 LGHNA, CDR2 YNFKEQ. The CDR3 runs 14 residues. The V segment lost 4 bases and the J segment 2 bases; nucleotides outside the gene matches: 2. As regards this clone: Its cognate antigen is unknown.

The V call is TRBV4-2, the J call TRBJ2-7, with 10 bases matching TRBD1. This TCR derives from a boy aged 5-17 years in good health and CMV-seronegative. The sequencing sample was made of PBMCs. The CDR3 reads CASSLGQGAYEQYF. DNA for the CDR3: TGTGCCAGCAGCCTAGGACAGGGGGCCTACGAGCAGTACTTC.